A selection of T cell receptor beta chains follows, all from one sample in a study of cytomegalovirus exposure and HLA in healthy donors. Assay: immunoSEQ multiplex PCR; the TCRdb copy retains only in-frame clones and omits some. There are 130,000 to 150,000 clones in the sample; over 75% occur only once, and roughly 2.9% lies in the top ten. The sample consisted of PBMCs. The receptors were sampled from a woman in her thirties in good health and CMV-seronegative. Both conserved end residues are part of each CDR3. The D gene is left open where the match is weak. Expanded clones are given a class, and other clones once, few, many or no size at all.

>TRBJ2-5|-|-|TRBV11-2
TGTGCCAGCAGCTCTCTAGGGGTTGAGACCCAGTACTTC
CASSSLGVETQYF
>TRBJ2-3|TRBD2|-|TRBV9
TGTGCCAGCAGCGTGGGACGGGAGGGCATCAGGGATACGCAGTATTTT
CASSVGREGIRDTQYF
>TRBJ1-1|-|-|TRBV5-6
TGTGCCAGCAGCTTGGGACAGTATGAAGCTTTCTTT
CASSLGQYEAFF
>TRBJ1-1|TRBD1|-|TRBV30
TGTGCCTGGACCCGGGACAGGGTCTCCAGCGACACTGAAGCTTTCTTT
CAWTRDRVSSDTEAFF
>TRBJ2-7|TRBD2|-|TRBV30
TGTGCCTGGAGCGGGGGGGACTCCTACGAGCAGTACTTC
CAWSGGDSYEQYF
>TRBJ2-5|-|-|TRBV4-3
TGCGCCAGCAGCCAGTCGACAAGTCCCCAAGAGACCCAGTACTTC
CASSQSTSPQETQYF
>TRBJ2-3|-|-|TRBV9
TGTGCCAGCAGCGTAGGCCTTTCTACTAGCACAGATACGCAGTATTTT
CASSVGLSTSTDTQYF
>TRBJ1-2|-|-|TRBV11-2
TGTGCCAGCAGCCCCGGGGGAGGAAGCCGTTATGGCTACACCTTC
CASSPGGGSRYGYTF
>TRBJ2-5|TRBD2|-|TRBV6-6
TGTGCCAGCAGTATAGCGGGGGGGAGGGTGGAGACCCAGTACTTC
CASSIAGGRVETQYF
>TRBJ2-3|-|-|TRBV28
TGTGCCAGCAGTTTAAATTCAGGGGCAGATACGCAGTATTTT
CASSLNSGADTQYF
>TRBJ1-5|-|-|TRBV14
TGTGTCAGCAGCCAAGGGCCTAGCAATCAGCCCCAGCATTTT
CVSSQGPSNQPQHF
>TRBJ1-1|TRBD1|-|TRBV28
TGTGCCAGCAGGACAGGGTACCCTGAAGCTTTCTTT
CASRTGYPEAFF
>TRBJ2-7|TRBD1|-|TRBV29-1
TGCAGCGTTGGACAGGGGAACTACGAGCAGTACTTC
CSVGQGNYEQYF
>TRBJ1-5|TRBD1|-|TRBV5-8
TGTGCCAGCAGCTTAAAGGGGGCAGGGGCCGATCAGCCCCAGCATTTT
CASSLKGAGADQPQHF
>TRBJ2-7|TRBD2|-|TRBV7-9
TGTTCCAGCAGCTTAGGCGGGAGGCCCACCTACGAGCAGTACTTC
CSSSLGGRPTYEQYF
>TRBJ1-1|-|-|TRBV5-1
TGCGCCAGCAGCCCAACGAACAGGGTAGACACTGAAGCTTTCTTT
CASSPTNRVDTEAFF
>TRBJ1-5|TRBD1|-|TRBV27
TGTGCCAGCAGTTTCACAGGGGTCCAGCCCCAGCATTTT
CASSFTGVQPQHF
>TRBJ1-2|-|-|TRBV29-1
TGCAGCGTCCTGAGGGAGGATGGCTACACCTTC
CSVLREDGYTF
>TRBJ2-1|TRBD1|-|TRBV29-1
TGCAGCGGCGACAGGGTATCTGAGCAGTTCTTC
CSGDRVSEQFF
>TRBJ1-1|-|-|TRBV5-4
TGTGCCAGCAGCCACACAAAAGTTCACACTGAAGCTTTCTTT
CASSHTKVHTEAFF
>TRBJ2-5|-|-|TRBV4-1
TGCGCCAGCAGCCAATTATACGGTATGGGACAAGAAGAGACCCAGTACTTC
CASSQLYGMGQEETQYF
>TRBJ1-1|-|few|TRBV6-5
TGTGCCAGCGGTAGGAACACTGAAGCTTTCTTT
CASGRNTEAFF
>TRBJ2-3|-|-|TRBV6-4
TGTGCCAGCAGTGACGGCGGGAGCACAGATACGCAGTATTTT
CASSDGGSTDTQYF
>TRBJ1-2|-|-|TRBV6-1
TGTGCCAGCCGACTTCCGGCCGGTAACTATGGCTACACCTTC
CASRLPAGNYGYTF
>TRBJ2-2|-|-|TRBV7-2
TGTGCCAGCAGCTTTTCAGGGAACACCGGGGAGCTGTTTTTT
CASSFSGNTGELFF
>TRBJ1-2|TRBD1|-|TRBV2
TGTGCCAGCAGGCGCGCAGGGGGCTTTAACTATGGCTACACCTTC
CASRRAGGFNYGYTF
>TRBJ1-1|-|few|TRBV6-5
TGTGCCAGCAGTTACCGAGTTAACACTGAAGCTTTCTTT
CASSYRVNTEAFF
>TRBJ2-2|-|-|TRBV7-2
TGTGCCTCAATGGGAGACCTGAACACCGGGGAGCTGTTTTTT
CASMGDLNTGELFF
>TRBJ1-4|TRBD1|few|TRBV10-3
TGTGCCAGCGCCGGGACAGGGGCCGCAACTAATGAAAAACTGTTTTTT
CASAGTGAATNEKLFF
>TRBJ2-7|-|-|TRBV9
TGTGCCAGCAGCTTTCTTTCGGCCCCAGGGGAGCAGTACTTC
CASSFLSAPGEQYF
>TRBJ1-2|-|once|TRBV7-3
TGTGCCAGCAGCAATCAGGGATCTGGTGGCTACACCTTC
CASSNQGSGGYTF
>TRBJ2-7|-|-|TRBV9
TGTGCCAGCAGCGCAGGGGAATTCTACGAGCAGTACTTC
CASSAGEFYEQYF
>TRBJ1-1|-|few|TRBV29-1
TGCAGCGTTGAAGAGCCAGGGGAAGGCACTGAAGCTTTCTTT
CSVEEPGEGTEAFF
>TRBJ2-7|-|-|TRBV19
TGTGCCAGTAGTCCCCAGGGGGGTTACGAGCAGTACTTC
CASSPQGGYEQYF